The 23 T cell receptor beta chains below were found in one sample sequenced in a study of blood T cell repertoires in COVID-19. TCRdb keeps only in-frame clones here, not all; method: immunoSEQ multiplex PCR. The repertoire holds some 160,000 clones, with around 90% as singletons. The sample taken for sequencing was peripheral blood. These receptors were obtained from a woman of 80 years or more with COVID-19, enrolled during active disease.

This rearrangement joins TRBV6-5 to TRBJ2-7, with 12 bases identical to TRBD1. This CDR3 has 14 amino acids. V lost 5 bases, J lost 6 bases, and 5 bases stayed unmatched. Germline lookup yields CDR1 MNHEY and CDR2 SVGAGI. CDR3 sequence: CASSHGTGGGEQYF. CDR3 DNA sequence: TGTGCCAGCAGTCACGGGACAGGGGGCGGCGAGCAGTACTTC.

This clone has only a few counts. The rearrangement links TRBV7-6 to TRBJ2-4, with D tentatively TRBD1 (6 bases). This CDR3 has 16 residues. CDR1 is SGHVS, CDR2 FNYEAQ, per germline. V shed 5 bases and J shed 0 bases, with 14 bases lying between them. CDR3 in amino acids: CASSEDSLLAKNIQYF. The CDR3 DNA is TGTGCCAGCAGCGAGGACAGTCTACTAGCCAAAAACATTCAGTACTTC.

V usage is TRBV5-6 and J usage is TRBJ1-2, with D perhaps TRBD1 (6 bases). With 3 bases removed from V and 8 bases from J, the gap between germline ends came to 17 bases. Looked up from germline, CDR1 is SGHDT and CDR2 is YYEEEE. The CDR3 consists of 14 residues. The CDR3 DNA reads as TGTGCCAGCAGCTCTTGGTGGGCAGGGGACGGCTACACCTTC. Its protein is CASSSWWAGDGYTF.

The CDR3 DNA reads as TGTGCCAGCAGCCCGGGGATTCAAGAGACCCAGTACTTC. Translation gives CASSPGIQETQYF. The rearrangement uses TRBV3-1 (or the pseudogene TRBV3-2) and TRBJ2-5, with a weak D call TRBD2 (5 bases). There are 13 residues in the CDR3. V shed 4 bases and J shed 2 bases, with 8 bases lying between them. CDR1 and CDR2 (germline): LGHDT, YNNKEL (reference sequence).

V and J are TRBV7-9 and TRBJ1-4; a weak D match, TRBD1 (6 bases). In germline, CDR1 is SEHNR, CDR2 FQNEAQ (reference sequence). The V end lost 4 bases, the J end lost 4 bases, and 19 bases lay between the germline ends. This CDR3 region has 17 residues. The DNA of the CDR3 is TGTGCCAGCAGCTCTCCTTCACAGGGCATGCTTAATGAAAAACTGTTTTTT. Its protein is CASSSPSQGMLNEKLFF.

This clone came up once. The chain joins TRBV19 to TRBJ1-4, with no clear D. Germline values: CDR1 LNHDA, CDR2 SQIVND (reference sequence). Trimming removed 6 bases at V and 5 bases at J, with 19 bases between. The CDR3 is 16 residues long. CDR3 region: CASSSPLSGGNEKLFF. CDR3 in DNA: TGTGCCAGTAGCAGCCCCCTCTCAGGTGGGAATGAAAAACTGTTTTTT.

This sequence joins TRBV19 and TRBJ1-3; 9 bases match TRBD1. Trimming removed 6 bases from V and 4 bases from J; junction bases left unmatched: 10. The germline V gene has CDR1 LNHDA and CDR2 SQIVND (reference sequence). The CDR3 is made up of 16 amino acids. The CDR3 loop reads CASRKNRGLTGNTIYF. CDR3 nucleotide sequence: TGTGCCAGTAGGAAAAACAGGGGGCTAACAGGAAACACCATATATTTT.

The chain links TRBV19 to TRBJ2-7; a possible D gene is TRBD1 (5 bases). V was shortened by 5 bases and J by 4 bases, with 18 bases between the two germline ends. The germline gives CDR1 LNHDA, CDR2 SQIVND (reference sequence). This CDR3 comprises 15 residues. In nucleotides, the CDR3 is TGTGCCAGTAGTTTACAGGCTACGCTGGGTTACGAGCAGTACTTC. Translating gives CASSLQATLGYEQYF.

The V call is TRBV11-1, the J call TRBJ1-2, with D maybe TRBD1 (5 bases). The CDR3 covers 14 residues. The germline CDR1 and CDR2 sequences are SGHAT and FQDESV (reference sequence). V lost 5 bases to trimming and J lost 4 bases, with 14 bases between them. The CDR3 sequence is CASSPVGQIYGYTF. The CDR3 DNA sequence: TGTGCCAGCAGCCCGGTCGGACAAATCTATGGCTACACCTTC. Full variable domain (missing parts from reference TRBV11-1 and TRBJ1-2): EAEVAQSPRYKITEKSQAVAFWCDPISGHATLYWYRQILGQGPELLVQFQDESVVDDSQLPKDRFSAERLKGVDSTLKIQPAELGDSAMYLCASSPVGQIYGYTFGSGTRLTVV.

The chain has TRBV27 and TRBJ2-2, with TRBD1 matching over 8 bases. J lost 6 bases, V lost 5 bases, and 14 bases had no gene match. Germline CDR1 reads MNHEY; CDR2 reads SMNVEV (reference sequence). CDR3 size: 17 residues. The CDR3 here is CASSPDRVSIGAGELFF. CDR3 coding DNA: TGTGCCAGCAGTCCGGACAGGGTATCTATTGGCGCCGGGGAGCTGTTTTTT.

This chain's CDR3 is CASSLETSFEQYF. The CDR3 nucleotides are TGTGCCAGCAGCTTAGAAACTAGCTTCGAGCAGTACTTC. This chain uses TRBV7-2 with TRBJ2-7; D is possibly TRBD2 (6 bases). Germline V gives CDR1 SGHTA, CDR2 FQGNSA. Between the trimmed V and J ends, which lost 1 base and 6 bases, there was a span of 10 bases. The CDR3 length is 13 residues. The full variable domain, its missing parts supplied by reference TRBV7-2 and TRBJ2-7, is GAGVSQSPSNKVTEKGKDVELRCDPISGHTALYWYRQSLGQGLEFLIYFQGNSAPDKSGLPSDRFSAERTGGSVSTLTIQRTQQEDSAVYLCASSLETSFEQYFGPGTRLTVT.

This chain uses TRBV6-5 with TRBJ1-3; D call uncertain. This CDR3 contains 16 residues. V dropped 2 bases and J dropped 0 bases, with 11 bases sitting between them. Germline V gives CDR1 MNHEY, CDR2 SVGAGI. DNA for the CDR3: TGTGCCAGCAGTTACATACAGTCATCCTCTGGAAACACCATATATTTT. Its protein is CASSYIQSSSGNTIYF.

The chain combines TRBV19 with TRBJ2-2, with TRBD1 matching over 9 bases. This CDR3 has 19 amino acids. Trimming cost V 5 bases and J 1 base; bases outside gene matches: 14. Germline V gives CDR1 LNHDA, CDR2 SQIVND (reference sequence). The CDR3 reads CASSASDTGQGWNTGELFF. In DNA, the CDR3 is TGTGCCAGTAGTGCCTCCGATACCGGACAGGGGTGGAACACCGGGGAGCTGTTTTTT.

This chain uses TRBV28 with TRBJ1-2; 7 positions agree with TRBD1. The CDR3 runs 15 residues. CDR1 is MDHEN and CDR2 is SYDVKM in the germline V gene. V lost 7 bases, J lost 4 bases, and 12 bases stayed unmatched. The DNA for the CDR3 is TGTGCCAGCATAAGGACAGGAAGAAACTCCTATGGCTACACCTTC. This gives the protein CASIRTGRNSYGYTF.

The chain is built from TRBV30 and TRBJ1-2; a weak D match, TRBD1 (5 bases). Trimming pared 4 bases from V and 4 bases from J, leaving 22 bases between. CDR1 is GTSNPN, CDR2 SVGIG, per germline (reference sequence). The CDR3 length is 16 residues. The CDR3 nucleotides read TGTGCCTGGAAGGTCCCCGGGACTCGATTACTCTATGGCTACACCTTC. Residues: CAWKVPGTRLLYGYTF.

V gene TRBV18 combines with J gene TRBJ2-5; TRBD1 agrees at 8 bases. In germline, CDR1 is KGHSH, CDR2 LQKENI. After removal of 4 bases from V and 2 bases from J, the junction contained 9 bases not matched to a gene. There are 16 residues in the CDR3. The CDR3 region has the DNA TGTGCCAGCTCACAGAATATTGGACAGGGACAAGAGACCCAGTACTTC. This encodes CASSQNIGQGQETQYF.

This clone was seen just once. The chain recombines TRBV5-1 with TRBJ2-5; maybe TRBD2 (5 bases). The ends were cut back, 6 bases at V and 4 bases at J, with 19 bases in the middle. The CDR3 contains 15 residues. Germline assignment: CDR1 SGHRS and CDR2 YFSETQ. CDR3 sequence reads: CASNGYGESLETQYF. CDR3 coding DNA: TGCGCCAGCAACGGTTATGGGGAGAGTCTAGAGACCCAGTACTTC.

CDR3 DNA: TGTGCCAGTACCGCCGAAGCGGGGTACTACAATGAGCAGTTCTTC. The encoded protein is CASTAEAGYYNEQFF. This chain uses TRBV19 with TRBJ2-1; TRBD2 agrees at 7 bases. V lost 7 bases to trimming and J lost 3 bases; unmatched junction nucleotides: 9. CDR3 length: 15 residues. Germline CDR1 reads LNHDA; CDR2 reads SQIVND (reference sequence).

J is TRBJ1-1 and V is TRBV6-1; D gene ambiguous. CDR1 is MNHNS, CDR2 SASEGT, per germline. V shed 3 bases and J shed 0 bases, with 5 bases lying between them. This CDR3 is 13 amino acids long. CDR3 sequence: CASSDDMNTEAFF. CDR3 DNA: TGTGCCAGCAGTGACGACATGAACACTGAAGCTTTCTTT.

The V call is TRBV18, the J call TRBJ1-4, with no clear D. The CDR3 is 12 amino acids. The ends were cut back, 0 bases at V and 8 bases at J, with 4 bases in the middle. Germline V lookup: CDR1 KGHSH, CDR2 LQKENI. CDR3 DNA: TGTGCCAGCTCACCACCGGAGGAAAAACTGTTTTTT. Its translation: CASSPPEEKLFF.

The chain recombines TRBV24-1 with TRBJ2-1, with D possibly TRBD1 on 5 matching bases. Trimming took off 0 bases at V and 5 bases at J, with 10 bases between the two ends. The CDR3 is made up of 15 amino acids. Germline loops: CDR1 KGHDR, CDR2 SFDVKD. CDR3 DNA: TGTGCCACCAGTGATTTGTACAGGACGAACAATGAGCAGTTCTTC. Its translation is CATSDLYRTNNEQFF.

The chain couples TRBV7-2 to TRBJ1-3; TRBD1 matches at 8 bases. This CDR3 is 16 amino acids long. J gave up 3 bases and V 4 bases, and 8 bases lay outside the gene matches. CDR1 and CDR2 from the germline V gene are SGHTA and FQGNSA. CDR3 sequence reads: CASSSRDRSFGNTIYF. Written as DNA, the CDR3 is TGTGCCAGCAGCTCCCGGGACAGGAGCTTTGGAAACACCATATATTTT. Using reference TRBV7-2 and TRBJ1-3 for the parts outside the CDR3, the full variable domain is GAGVSQSPSNKVTEKGKDVELRCDPISGHTALYWYRQSLGQGLEFLIYFQGNSAPDKSGLPSDRFSAERTGGSVSTLTIQRTQQEDSAVYLCASSSRDRSFGNTIYFGEGSWLTVV.

In DNA, the CDR3 is TGTGCCAGCAGCACGATGGGGGGCTACGAGCAGTACTTC. Protein: CASSTMGGYEQYF. The chain joins TRBV6-2 or TRBV6-3 to TRBJ2-7; D might be TRBD2 (6 bases). Trimming stripped 6 bases from V and 3 bases from J, with 12 bases between. This CDR3 region has 13 residues. CDR1 is MNHEY and CDR2 is SVGEGT in the germline V gene.